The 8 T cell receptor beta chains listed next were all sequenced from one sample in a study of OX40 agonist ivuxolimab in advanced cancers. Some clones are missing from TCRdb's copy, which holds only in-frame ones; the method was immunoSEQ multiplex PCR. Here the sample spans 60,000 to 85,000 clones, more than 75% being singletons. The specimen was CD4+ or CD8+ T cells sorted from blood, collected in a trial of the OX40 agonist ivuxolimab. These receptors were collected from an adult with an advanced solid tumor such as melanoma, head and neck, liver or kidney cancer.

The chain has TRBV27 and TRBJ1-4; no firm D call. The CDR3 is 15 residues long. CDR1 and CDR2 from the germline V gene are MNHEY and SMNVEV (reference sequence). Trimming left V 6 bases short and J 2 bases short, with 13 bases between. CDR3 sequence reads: CASRPLGGTNEKLFF. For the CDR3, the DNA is TGTGCCAGCAGACCTTTAGGAGGGACTAATGAAAAACTGTTTTTT.

CDR3 protein: CASSLGPMNTEAFF. The CDR3 DNA sequence: TGTGCCAGCAGCTTGGGCCCCATGAACACTGAAGCTTTCTTT. V gene TRBV7-2 combines with J gene TRBJ1-1; D uncertain. This CDR3 has 14 residues. The V end was cut by 3 bases, the J end by 0 bases, with 8 bases between. The germline gives CDR1 SGHTA, CDR2 FQGNSA.

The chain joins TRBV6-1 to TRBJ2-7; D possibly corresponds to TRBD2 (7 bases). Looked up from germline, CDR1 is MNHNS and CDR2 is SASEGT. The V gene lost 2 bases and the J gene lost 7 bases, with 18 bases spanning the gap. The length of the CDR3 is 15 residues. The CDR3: CASSEWGREPYEQYF. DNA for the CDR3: TGTGCCAGCAGTGAATGGGGGCGGGAGCCGTATGAGCAGTACTTC.

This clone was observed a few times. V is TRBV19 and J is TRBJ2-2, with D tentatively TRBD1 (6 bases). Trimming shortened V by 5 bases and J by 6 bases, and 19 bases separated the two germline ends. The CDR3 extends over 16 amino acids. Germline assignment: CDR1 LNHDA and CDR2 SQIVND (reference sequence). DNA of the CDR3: TGTGCCAGTAGTGTCCTACTCTCCTCAGGGGCCGGGGAGCTGTTTTTT. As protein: CASSVLLSSGAGELFF. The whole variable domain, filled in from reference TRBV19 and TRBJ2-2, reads DGGITQSPKYLFRKEGQNVTLSCEQNLNHDAMYWYRQDPGQGLRLIYYSQIVNDFQKGDIAEGYSVSREKKESFPLTVTSAQKNPTAFYLCASSVLLSSGAGELFFGEGSRLTVL.

The CDR3 sequence is CASSEGLGGRVGSPLHF. The CDR3 nucleotides are TGTGCCAGCAGTGAAGGTCTTGGCGGCAGGGTAGGTTCACCCCTCCACTTT. The chain is built from TRBV2 and TRBJ1-6, with D tentatively TRBD1 (5 bases). The CDR3 is made up of 17 amino acids. V lost 1 base and J lost 9, with 19 bases in between. CDR1 is SNHLY and CDR2 is FYNNEI in the germline V gene.

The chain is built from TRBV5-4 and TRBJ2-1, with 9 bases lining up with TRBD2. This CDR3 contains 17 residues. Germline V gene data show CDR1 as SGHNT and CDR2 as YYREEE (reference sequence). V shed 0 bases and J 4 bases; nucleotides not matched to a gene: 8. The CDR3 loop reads CASSLGQRGAVYNEQFF. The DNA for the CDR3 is TGTGCCAGCAGCTTGGGCCAGCGGGGGGCTGTTTACAATGAGCAGTTCTTC.

The CDR3 is CASSGPSGGYTF. The CDR3 DNA is TGTGCCAGCAGTGGACCCTCGGGCGGCTACACCTTC. The J gene is TRBJ1-2, the V gene TRBV6-1, with D unclear. Per germline, CDR1 MNHNS and CDR2 SASEGT. This CDR3 region has 12 residues. V gave up 4 bases and J gave up 8 bases, with 11 bases separating them.

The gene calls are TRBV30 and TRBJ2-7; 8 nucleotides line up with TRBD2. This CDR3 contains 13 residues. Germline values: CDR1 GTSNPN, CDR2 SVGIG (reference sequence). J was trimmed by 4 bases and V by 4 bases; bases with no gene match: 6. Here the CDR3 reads CAWTGGRGYEQYF. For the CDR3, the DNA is TGTGCCTGGACGGGGGGGCGCGGGTACGAGCAGTACTTC.